This T cell receptor beta chain was found in a study of blood T cells in healthy people across ages. Healthy Caucasian individuals from Russia aged about 6 to 100 served as donors. Findings and limits, study-wide: Researchers deemed the diversity estimates from one million T cells underestimates.

A second about 7 to 12 cycle PCR used barcoded and J-beta primers. From the 5' RACE reads, TCRdb called clonotypes with MiXCR, one entry per CDR3 protein. Of fewer than 2 million distinct CDR3 sequences listed, 30% to 40% are singletons. As to this clonotype: The antigen remains unidentified. The junction does not match germline at one end; this may be a read error.

Germline V gene data show CDR1 as LGHNA and CDR2 as YNFKEQ. The CDR3 loop spans 13 amino acids. Sequenced: blood. The sequence derives from a human donor in good health. This rearrangement joins TRBV4-2 to TRBJ1-2, with D unclear. As DNA, the CDR3 is TGTGCCAGCAGCCAAGATTTGGCGGATGGCGACACCTTC. This translates into CASSQDLADGDTF.